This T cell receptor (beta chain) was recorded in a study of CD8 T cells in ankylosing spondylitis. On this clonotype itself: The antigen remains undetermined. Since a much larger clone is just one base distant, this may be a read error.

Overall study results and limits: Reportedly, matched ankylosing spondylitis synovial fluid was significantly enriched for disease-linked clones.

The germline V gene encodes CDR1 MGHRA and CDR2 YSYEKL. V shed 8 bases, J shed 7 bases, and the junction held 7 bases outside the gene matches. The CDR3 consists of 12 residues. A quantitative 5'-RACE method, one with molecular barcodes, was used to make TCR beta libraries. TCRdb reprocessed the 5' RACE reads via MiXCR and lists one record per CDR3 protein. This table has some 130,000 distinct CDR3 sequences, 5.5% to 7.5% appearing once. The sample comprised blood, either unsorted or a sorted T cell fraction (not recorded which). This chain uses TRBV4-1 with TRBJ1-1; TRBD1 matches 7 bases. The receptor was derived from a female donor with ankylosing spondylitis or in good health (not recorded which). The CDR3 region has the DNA TGCGCCAGCGGCCGCGACAGGGATGAAGCTTTCTTT. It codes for CASGRDRDEAFF.